Below, 22 T cell receptor beta chains from the same sample are listed, as sequenced in a study of response to subunit inactivated influenza vaccine. TCRdb re-called the RT-PCR reads with MiXCR, one entry per CDR3 protein. Of under 850,000 distinct CDR3 sequences in the sample, approximately 17% were seen once. The material was PBMCs from blood, obtained about 5 days after vaccination. These TCRs come from a man aged 45-65 years who received an inactivated influenza vaccine.

The chain carries TRBV20-1 and TRBJ2-4; either TRBD1 or TRBD2 may supply D (5 bases each). The germline CDR1 and CDR2 sequences are DFQATT and SNEGSKA (reference sequence). This CDR3 spans 17 amino acids. Trimming took off 6 bases at V and 7 bases at J, with 28 bases between the two ends. The CDR3 sequence: CSAVDALDSSGWNIQYF. DNA of the CDR3: TGCAGTGCCGTGGACGCCCTGGACTCGTCAGGGTGGAACATTCAGTACTTC.

This clonotype was detected many times. The chain uses TRBV20-1 and TRBJ2-3, with D maybe TRBD2 (6 bases). Trimming cost V 5 bases and J 7 bases, with 13 bases left between them. Germline lookup yields CDR1 DFQATT and CDR2 SNEGSKA (reference sequence). The CDR3 is made up of 12 amino acids. The CDR3 nucleotides are TGCAGTGCTTCTAGCGCGACCCATACGCAGTATTTT. It translates to CSASSATHTQYF.

This clonotype was picked up a small number of times. This chain joins TRBV7-9 and TRBJ2-7; D is perhaps TRBD1 or TRBD2 (5 bases each). This CDR3 comprises 15 residues. Germline lookup yields CDR1 SEHNR and CDR2 FQNEAQ (reference sequence). Trimming removed 5 bases at V and 0 bases at J, with 14 bases between. CDR3 DNA: TGTGCCAGCAGCCCCAAGGGGAGATACTCCTACGAGCAGTACTTC. The encoded protein is CASSPKGRYSYEQYF.

This clonotype was observed a handful of times. The chain carries TRBV14 and TRBJ2-7, with 9 bases identical to TRBD1. Germline CDR1 reads SGHDN; CDR2 reads FVKESK. The CDR3 spans 17 residues. J lost 3 bases, V lost 4 bases, and 13 bases had no gene match. The CDR3: CASSPTPSWDRDYEQYF. The CDR3 DNA reads TGTGCCAGCAGCCCGACGCCTTCCTGGGACAGGGACTACGAGCAGTACTTC.

This chain's CDR3 is CASSQDLGTTQYF. Written as DNA, the CDR3 is TGTGCCAGCAGCCAAGATTTGGGCACGACGCAGTATTTT. The chain joins TRBV14 to TRBJ2-3, with D hard to call. Per germline, CDR1 SGHDN and CDR2 FVKESK. The CDR3 is 13 amino acids. Trimming stripped 0 bases from V and 9 bases from J, with 10 bases between.

A remark on this clonotype: Germline is not matched at one junction end, which may reflect a read error. The rearrangement uses TRBV11-2 and TRBJ1-1, with a tentative D call TRBD1 (6 bases). Germline CDR1 is SGHAT and CDR2 is FQNNGV. The CDR3 loop spans 12 amino acids. In DNA, the CDR3 is TGTGCCAGCAGCCTAGACCGGGACAAAGCTTTCTTT. Translation: CASSLDRDKAFF.

The chain combines TRBV7-2 with TRBJ2-1, with 9 bases matching TRBD1. The CDR3 runs to 16 residues. Germline V lookup: CDR1 SGHTA, CDR2 FQGNSA. With 4 bases clipped from V and 6 bases from J, the junction kept 10 bases outside the gene matches. CDR3 bases: TGTGCCAGCAGCTCGACCCGGGGACAGGGAAGCAATGAGCAGTTCTTC. It is translated as CASSSTRGQGSNEQFF.

This clonotype was counted only a few times. The V and J genes are TRBV20-1 and TRBJ2-7; perhaps TRBD2 as D (6 bases). The CDR3 is 14 amino acids. CDR1 is DFQATT and CDR2 is SNEGSKA in the germline V gene (reference sequence). With 1 base removed from V and 3 bases from J, the gap between germline ends came to 13 bases. The CDR3 loop is CSARVRREIYEQYF. The CDR3, as DNA: TGCAGTGCTAGAGTACGACGGGAGATCTACGAGCAGTACTTC.

With respect to this clonotype: A junction end diverges from the germline sequence, so it may reflect a read error. The chain links TRBV15 to TRBJ2-2, with 12 bases fitting TRBD1. Per germline, CDR1 LNHNV and CDR2 YYDKDF (reference sequence). The CDR3 covers 16 residues. The CDR3 DNA is TGTCCCACCAGCAGCCCGGGACAGGGGGCTACCGGGGAGCTGTTTTTT. Amino acid sequence: CPTSSPGQGATGELFF.

The gene calls are TRBV5-1 and TRBJ1-6; no reliable D call. CDR3 length equals 14 residues. The V gene's germline CDR1 is SGHRS and CDR2 YFSETQ. The V and J ends lost 4 bases and 10 bases respectively, with 15 bases between them. The CDR3 DNA is TGCGCCAGCAGCGAAGGACTCACGGGGTCACCCCTCCACTTT. It translates to CASSEGLTGSPLHF. Full variable domain (rest looked up from reference TRBV5-1 and TRBJ1-6): KAGVTQTPRYLIKTRGQQVTLSCSPISGHRSVSWYQQTPGQGLQFLFEYFSETQRNKGNFPGRFSGRQFSNSRSEMNVSTLELGDSALYLCASSEGLTGSPLHFGNGTRLTVT.

In its sample, this clonotype was seen a few times. The V and J genes are TRBV12-3 or TRBV12-4 and TRBJ2-7; 9 bases are shared with TRBD2. V lost 8 bases and J lost 0; bases outside the gene matches: 14. The CDR3 has 17 amino acids. The CDR3 here is CASAFASGATSSYEQYF. The CDR3, as DNA: TGTGCCAGCGCCTTTGCTAGCGGGGCAACTAGCTCCTACGAGCAGTACTTC.

This chain joins TRBV6-1 and TRBJ1-5; tentative D call: TRBD1 (6 bases). Germline V CDR1 and CDR2: MNHNS, SASEGT. This CDR3 has 14 residues. V lost 6 bases, J lost 7 bases, and 16 bases lay in between. The CDR3 sequence: CASRPYRARQPQHF. The CDR3 DNA sequence: TGTGCCAGCAGACCCTACAGGGCTCGGCAGCCCCAGCATTTT.

This clonotype was picked up a small number of times. The V call is TRBV12-3 or TRBV12-4, the J call TRBJ2-5; 8 bases map to TRBD1. CDR3 size: 17 residues. J gave up 5 bases and V 4 bases, and 15 bases lay outside the gene matches. The CDR3 DNA reads as TGTGCCAGCAGTTCCGCGGGCGGGGACAGGCCATGGGAGACCCAGTACTTC. This encodes CASSSAGGDRPWETQYF.

This clonotype was observed a handful of times. The chain joins TRBV20-1 to TRBJ2-7, with TRBD2 matching over 13 bases. J gave up 4 bases and V 3 bases, and 3 bases lay outside the gene matches. Germline-derived CDR1 and CDR2 are DFQATT and SNEGSKA (reference sequence). The CDR3 sequence is 14 residues long. CDR3 loop: CSARATSGGYEQYF. Written as DNA, the CDR3 is TGCAGTGCTAGGGCGACTAGCGGGGGGTACGAGCAGTACTTC.

This clonotype was observed at least ten times. The rearrangement uses TRBV5-1 and TRBJ2-7, with 14 bases fitting TRBD2. The germline V gene encodes CDR1 SGHRS and CDR2 YFSETQ. This CDR3 region has 16 residues. J gave up 6 bases and V 4 bases, and 9 bases lay outside the gene matches. The CDR3 here is CASSEGTSGRTSEQYF. CDR3 coding DNA: TGCGCCAGCAGCGAGGGGACTAGCGGGAGAACTAGCGAGCAGTACTTC.

The J gene is TRBJ2-5, the V gene TRBV4-1; D gene ambiguous. The CDR3 covers 14 residues. Trimming left V 0 bases short and J 1 base short, with 6 bases between. Germline V CDR1 and CDR2: MGHRA, YSYEKL. In nucleotides, the CDR3 is TGCGCCAGCAGCCAAGATGCGAGCCAAGAGACCCAGTACTTC. Protein product: CASSQDASQETQYF.

This clonotype was detected a few times. The chain carries TRBV18 and TRBJ1-5; 9 bases are shared with TRBD1. The CDR3 contains 16 residues. Germline CDR1 is KGHSH and CDR2 is LQKENI. V dropped 2 bases and J dropped 5; count of bases not matched to a gene: 7. CDR3 protein: CASSPTGTGFDQPQHF. In DNA form, the CDR3 reads TGTGCCAGCTCACCAACCGGGACAGGGTTCGATCAGCCCCAGCATTTT.

The chain employs TRBV6-2 or TRBV6-3 and TRBJ1-1; D remains ambiguous. The CDR3 contains 13 residues. Germline V gives CDR1 MNHEY, CDR2 SVGEGT. V was pared by 5 bases and J by 6 bases, with 13 bases between. Here the CDR3 reads CASSTPLGAEAFF. The CDR3 DNA sequence: TGTGCCAGCAGTACCCCCCTTGGAGCTGAAGCTTTCTTT.

This chain links TRBV5-5 with TRBJ2-1; TRBD1 aligns across 7 bases. Germline lookup yields CDR1 SGHKS and CDR2 YYEKEE (reference sequence). The V gene end was trimmed by 4 bases and the J gene end by 3 bases; junction bases not matched to a gene: 4. The CDR3 totals 14 residues. CDR3 DNA sequence: TGTGCCAGCAGCCGGGACAGACTCTACAATGAGCAGTTCTTC. Translated: CASSRDRLYNEQFF.

This clonotype was recorded a few times. The chain combines TRBV28 with TRBJ2-5; TRBD1 is a possible D gene (5 bases). The germline gives CDR1 MDHEN, CDR2 SYDVKM. Trimming shortened V by 3 bases and J by 4 bases, and 15 bases separated the two germline ends. The CDR3 has 15 residues. The CDR3 DNA follows: TGTGCCAGCAGTTTGAGGCACCCCCAGGGAGAGACCCAGTACTTC. Translating gives CASSLRHPQGETQYF.

This clonotype came up many times. The V call is TRBV27, the J call TRBJ1-1; TRBD1 agrees at 11 bases. The CDR3 runs to 14 residues. Germline CDR1 MNHEY, CDR2 SMNVEV (reference sequence). The V segment lost 6 bases and the J segment 5 bases; nucleotides outside the gene matches: 5. CDR3 residues: CASRLGQGATEAFF. The CDR3, as DNA: TGTGCCAGCAGGCTAGGACAGGGGGCAACTGAAGCTTTCTTT.

This clonotype was seen at least ten times. The genes are TRBV7-9 and TRBJ2-1; 12 bases line up with TRBD2. V shed 4 bases and J 3 bases; nucleotides not matched to a gene: 1. CDR3 length: 15 amino acids. Germline assignment: CDR1 SEHNR and CDR2 FQNEAQ (reference sequence). This CDR3 is CASSSTSGGYNEQFF. CDR3 DNA: TGTGCCAGCAGCTCGACTAGCGGGGGCTACAATGAGCAGTTCTTC. Using reference TRBV7-9 and TRBJ2-1 for the parts outside the CDR3, the full variable domain is DTGVSQNPRHKITKRGQNVTFRCDPISEHNRLYWYRQTLGQGPEFLTYFQNEAQLEKSRLLSDRFSAERPKGSFSTLEIQRTEQGDSAMYLCASSSTSGGYNEQFFGPGTRLTVL.